This record concerns one T cell receptor beta chain sequence. The V segment lost 7 bases and the J segment 6 bases; nucleotides outside the gene matches: 6. The germline CDR1 and CDR2 sequences are MDHEN and SYDVKM. The CDR3 is 12 residues long. This record belongs to a study of shared clonotypes between healthy human individuals. Repertoires were generated with immunoSEQ multiplex PCR, while TCRdb's copy carries only in-frame clones and drops some. The table lists about 2.2 million clones, around 95% of them singletons. Naivety among CD8 cells was defined by CD45RO negativity and positive CCR7 selection, thereby excluding terminally differentiated effector memory CD45RA+ cells.

The clonotype was recovered from a man aged 18 to 30 in good health. Some clones in this sample may be carry-over from other donors' samples. The chain has TRBV28 and TRBJ2-7, with TRBD1 matching 7 bases. Sequencing was carried out using naive CD8+ T cells from PBMCs. CDR3 in DNA: TGTGCCAGCAACCCAGGGGGTGTCGAGCAGTACTTC. Its protein is CASNPGGVEQYF.